Presented here are 12 T cell receptor beta chains from one specimen sequenced in a study of blood T cell repertoires in COVID-19. The repertoire was sequenced with immunoSEQ multiplex PCR; TCRdb's copy has only in-frame clones and lacks some. The sample gives roughly 63,000 clones, around 73% of which show up once; 10% to 15% is in the top ten. Sample: peripheral blood. Every receptor here comes from an older man with acute or convalescent COVID-19.

The rearrangement uses TRBV11-2 and TRBJ2-2; 8 bases map to TRBD2. The CDR3 spans 15 residues. Per the germline V gene, CDR1 is SGHAT and CDR2 is FQNNGV. The trim removed 3 bases at V and 5 bases at J, leaving 5 bases unmatched. CDR3 residues: CASSFSGASTGELFF. In DNA, the CDR3 is TGTGCCAGCAGCTTTAGCGGGGCGAGTACCGGGGAGCTGTTTTTT.

This clone has only one observation. The V call is TRBV7-8, the J call TRBJ1-5; 7 bases are shared with TRBD1. This CDR3 has 16 amino acids. V dropped 1 base and J dropped 0; count of bases not matched to a gene: 3. CDR1 is SGHVS and CDR2 is FQNEAQ in the germline V gene. Written as DNA, the CDR3 is TGTGCCAGCAGCTTAGAGGGACAGCTTAGCAATCAGCCCCAGCATTTT. Protein: CASSLEGQLSNQPQHF. Full variable domain (rest looked up from reference TRBV7-8 and TRBJ1-5): GAGVSQSPRYKVAKRGQDVALRCDPISGHVSLFWYQQALGQGPEFLTYFQNEAQLDKSGLPSDRFFAERPEGSVSTLKIQRTQQEDSAVYLCASSLEGQLSNQPQHFGDGTRLSIL.

The chain uses TRBV5-1 and TRBJ1-1, with TRBD1 identical over 7 bases. The CDR3 runs to 15 residues. Germline V gene lookup returns CDR1 SGHRS and CDR2 YFSETQ. The trim removed 1 base at V and 1 base at J, leaving 4 bases unmatched. The DNA of the CDR3 is TGCGCCAGCAGCTTGAGTTACAGGGGGAACACTGAAGCTTTCTTT. This sequence encodes CASSLSYRGNTEAFF. Full variable domain (remainder filled in from reference TRBV5-1 and TRBJ1-1): KAGVTQTPRYLIKTRGQQVTLSCSPISGHRSVSWYQQTPGQGLQFLFEYFSETQRNKGNFPGRFSGRQFSNSRSEMNVSTLELGDSALYLCASSLSYRGNTEAFFGQGTRLTVV.

This CDR3 reads CASKSPGNTIYF. Here the CDR3 DNA reads TGTGCCAGCAAATCTCCTGGAAACACCATATATTTT. The chain uses TRBV2 and TRBJ1-3; D remains ambiguous. The length of the CDR3 is 12 residues. In germline, CDR1 is SNHLY, CDR2 FYNNEI. V was cut by 7 bases and J by 2 bases, with 6 bases left in between.

This rearrangement joins TRBV6-1 to TRBJ2-7; D is perhaps TRBD1 (5 bases). The CDR3 covers 14 residues. In germline, CDR1 is MNHNS, CDR2 SASEGT. Trimming shortened V by 0 bases and J by 2 bases, and 8 bases separated the two germline ends. CDR3 protein: CASSEAYRPYEQYF. The CDR3 DNA reads as TGTGCCAGCAGTGAAGCATACAGGCCCTACGAGCAGTACTTC.

The J gene is TRBJ2-7, the V gene TRBV27, with TRBD2 matching 7 bases. Germline values: CDR1 MNHEY, CDR2 SMNVEV (reference sequence). The V and J ends lost 0 bases and 3 bases, in that order; junction bases with no gene match: 5. The CDR3 runs to 15 residues. For the CDR3, the DNA is TGTGCCAGCAGTTTATCGGTCTCGGGGGGCTACGAGCAGTACTTC. It is translated as CASSLSVSGGYEQYF.

This chain connects TRBV5-8 to TRBJ2-7; unclear D gene. The germline gives CDR1 SGHTS, CDR2 YDEGEE. The germline V and J ends were trimmed by 4 bases and 0 bases, with 5 bases remaining between them. The length of the CDR3 is 12 residues. CDR3 region: CASSLYSYEQYF. CDR3 coding DNA: TGTGCCAGCAGCCTCTACTCCTACGAGCAGTACTTC.

Relative to its sample, this clone is medium-sized. The gene calls are TRBV27 and TRBJ2-7; D may be TRBD2 (6 bases). The V end was cut by 2 bases, the J end by 7 bases, with 9 bases between. This CDR3 contains 12 residues. Germline CDR1 and CDR2: MNHEY and SMNVEV (reference sequence). CDR3 DNA: TGTGCCAGCAGTTTAGGAGGGAATGAGCAGTACTTC. Its translation: CASSLGGNEQYF.

CDR3 amino acids: CASSRDRDSGANEQFF. The CDR3 DNA sequence: TGTGCCAGTAGTAGGGACCGGGACTCCGGCGCCAATGAGCAGTTCTTC. The rearrangement joins TRBV19 to TRBJ2-1, with D tentatively TRBD2 (6 bases). V shed 4 bases and J shed 6 bases, with 19 bases lying between them. CDR1 LNHDA and CDR2 SQIVND come from the germline V gene (reference sequence). This CDR3 is built from 16 residues. The whole variable domain, filled in from reference TRBV19 and TRBJ2-1, reads DGGITQSPKYLFRKEGQNVTLSCEQNLNHDAMYWYRQDPGQGLRLIYYSQIVNDFQKGDIAEGYSVSREKKESFPLTVTSAQKNPTAFYLCASSRDRDSGANEQFFGPGTRLTVL.

This clone was observed at least ten times. The CDR3 DNA is TGTGCCAGCAGTTACCTGGCAGGGGAAAGGTCCTACGAGCAGTACTTC. It translates to CASSYLAGERSYEQYF. This chain connects TRBV6-2 or TRBV6-3 to TRBJ2-7; possible D gene TRBD1, 6 bases. CDR1 is MNHEY and CDR2 is SVGEGT in the germline V gene. The V gene lost 2 bases and the J gene lost 1 base, with 15 bases spanning the gap. The CDR3 is 16 residues long.

This clone was detected only once. V gene TRBV27 combines with J gene TRBJ2-1, with TRBD2 matching 7 bases. V lost 3 bases to trimming and J lost 5 bases; unmatched junction nucleotides: 10. Germline-derived CDR1 and CDR2 are MNHEY and SMNVEV (reference sequence). This CDR3 spans 16 amino acids. This chain's CDR3 is CASSFSNGGTNNEQFF. The CDR3 DNA follows: TGTGCCAGCAGTTTCTCTAATGGTGGGACTAACAATGAGCAGTTCTTC.

The chain joins TRBV11-3 to TRBJ2-3; D might be TRBD2 (6 bases). This CDR3 spans 17 amino acids. Trimming pared 0 bases from V and 3 bases from J, leaving 16 bases between. Germline V gene data show CDR1 as SGHNT and CDR2 as YENEEA. CDR3: CASSLDGGTLSTDTQYF. CDR3 DNA sequence: TGTGCCAGCAGCTTAGATGGAGGGACCCTGAGTACAGATACGCAGTATTTT.